This TCR beta chain was identified during a study of T-cell reconstitution after alpha-beta-depleted transplantation in children. Trimming removed 3 bases from V and 6 bases from J, with 13 bases in between. Germline loops: CDR1 SGHRS, CDR2 YFSETQ. The CDR3 totals 13 residues. This clonotype was seen many times. What it binds is unknown. Points from the study as a whole: One year post-transplant, T-cell counts and diversity were largely derived from T cells produced anew. Recipient T cells and thymic progenitors that survived gave rise to the high TCRbeta diversity observed at day 60 in some patients.

The TCRbeta library was prepared with unique molecular identifiers. Via MiXCR, TCRdb re-called the PCR reads, giving one row per CDR3 protein. The sample includes about 310,000 distinct CDR3 sequences, around 25% of them seen just once. Sample: PBMCs, mostly from graft donor cells, taken 180 days after TCRalphabeta/CD19-depleted stem cell transplant. The chain has TRBV5-1 and TRBJ2-7; D gene uncertain. The clonotype was recovered from a male patient aged 10 to 17 who had a stem cell transplant for acute lymphoblastic leukemia, so the T cells may come from the graft donor. In DNA, the CDR3 is TGCGCCAGCAGCTCCTGGATCCCCTCCGAGCAGTACTTC. Residues: CASSSWIPSEQYF.